The clone carrying this T cell receptor (beta chain) is termed large. The CDR3 is 16 amino acids. CDR1 is LNHDA and CDR2 is SQIVND in the germline V gene (reference sequence). V shed 5 bases and J 5 bases; nucleotides not matched to a gene: 10. This record belongs to a study of CXCR3 chemokines and chemotherapy response in bladder cancer. TCRdb re-analysed the PCR reads in MiXCR, keeping a single row per CDR3 protein. Among approximately 2,000 distinct CDR3 sequences listed, over 15% were seen once. Sampling took place from a patient whose treatment included neoadjuvant chemotherapy. The chain combines TRBV19 with TRBJ1-5; 9 nucleotides line up with TRBD1. This receptor was obtained from a human donor with bladder cancer that responded to neoadjuvant chemotherapy. The CDR3 region is CASSGRGQGRDQPQHF. CDR3 coding DNA: TGTGCCAGTAGTGGACGGGGACAGGGCCGGGATCAGCCCCAGCATTTT.